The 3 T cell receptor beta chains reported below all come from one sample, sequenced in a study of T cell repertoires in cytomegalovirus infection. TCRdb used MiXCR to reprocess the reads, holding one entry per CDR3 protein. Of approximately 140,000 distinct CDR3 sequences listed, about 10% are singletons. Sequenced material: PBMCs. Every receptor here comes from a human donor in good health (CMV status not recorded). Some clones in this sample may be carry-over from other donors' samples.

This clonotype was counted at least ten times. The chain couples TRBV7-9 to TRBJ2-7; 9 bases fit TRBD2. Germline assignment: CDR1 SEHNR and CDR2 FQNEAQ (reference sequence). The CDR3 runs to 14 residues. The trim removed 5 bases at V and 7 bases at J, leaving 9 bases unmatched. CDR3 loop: CASSHAGGRLEQYF. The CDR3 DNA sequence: TGTGCCAGCAGCCACGCGGGGGGGCGGTTGGAGCAGTACTTC.

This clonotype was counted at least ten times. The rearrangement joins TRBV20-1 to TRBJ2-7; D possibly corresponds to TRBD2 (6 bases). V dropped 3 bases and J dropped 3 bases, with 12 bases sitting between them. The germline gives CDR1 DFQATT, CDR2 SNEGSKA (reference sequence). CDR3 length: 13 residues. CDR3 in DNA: TGCAGTGCTAGCACGGGGGTCGGCTACGAGCAGTACTTC. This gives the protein CSASTGVGYEQYF.

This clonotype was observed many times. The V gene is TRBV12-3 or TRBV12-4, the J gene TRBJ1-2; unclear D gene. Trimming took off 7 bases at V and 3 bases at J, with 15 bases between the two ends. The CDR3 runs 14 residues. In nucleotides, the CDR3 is TGTGCCAGCATCGCCACGTTGGGCTACTATGGCTACACCTTC. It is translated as CASIATLGYYGYTF.